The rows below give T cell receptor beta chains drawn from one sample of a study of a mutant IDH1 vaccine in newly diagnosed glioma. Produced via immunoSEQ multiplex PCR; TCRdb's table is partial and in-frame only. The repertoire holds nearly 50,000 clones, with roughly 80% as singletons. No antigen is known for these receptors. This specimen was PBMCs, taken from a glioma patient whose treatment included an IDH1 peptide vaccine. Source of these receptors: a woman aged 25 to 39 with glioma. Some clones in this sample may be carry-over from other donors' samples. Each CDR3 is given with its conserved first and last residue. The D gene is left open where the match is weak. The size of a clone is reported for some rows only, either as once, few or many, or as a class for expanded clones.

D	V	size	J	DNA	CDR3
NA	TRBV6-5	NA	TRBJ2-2	TGTGCCAGCAGTTACGTCCCGGTTCTACTCACCGGGGAGCTGTTTTTT	CASSYVPVLLTGELFF
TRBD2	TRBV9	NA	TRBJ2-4	TGTGCCAGCAGCCTTGCTAGCGGGAACATTCAGTACTTC	CASSLASGNIQYF
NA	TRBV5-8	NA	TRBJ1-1	TGTGCCAGCCCCCGAGGATCACGGCGGGCTGAAGCTTTCTTT	CASPRGSRRAEAFF
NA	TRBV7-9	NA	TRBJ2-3	TGTGCCAGCAGCTTCAACAGGGTTGCGGGGACAGATACGCAGTATTTT	CASSFNRVAGTDTQYF
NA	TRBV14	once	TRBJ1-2	TGTGCCAGCAGAGGATCCGGGGCAGGGTTTGACTATGGCTACACCTTC	CASRGSGAGFDYGYTF
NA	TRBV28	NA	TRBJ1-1	TGTGCCAGCAGCCTCCTGAGGACTGAAGCTTTCTTT	CASSLLRTEAFF
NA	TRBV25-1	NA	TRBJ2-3	TGTGCCAGCAGGACCGGGAAAGAGGGCACAGATACGCAGTATTTT	CASRTGKEGTDTQYF
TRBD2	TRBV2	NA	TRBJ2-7	TGTGCCAGCAGTCCCCGCGTTGCTAGCGGCTACGAGCAGTACTTC	CASSPRVASGYEQYF
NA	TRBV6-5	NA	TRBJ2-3	TGTGCCAGCGCGTTCGGCCGGGCAGATACGCAGTATTTT	CASAFGRADTQYF
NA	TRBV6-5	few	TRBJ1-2	TGTGCCAGCCGTCGTCTATCGTCTAGCTACACCTTC	CASRRLSSSYTF
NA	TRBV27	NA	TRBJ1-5	TGTGCCAGCAGTCCACAGGGCCTTCGGGCCCAGCATTTT	CASSPQGLRAQHF
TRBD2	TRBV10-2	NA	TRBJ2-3	TGCGCCAGCAGTGGACTAGCGGGTGGGGATACGCAGTATTTT	CASSGLAGGDTQYF
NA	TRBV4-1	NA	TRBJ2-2	TGCGCCAGCAGCGAGCCTTTAGGGAGTTACTGGTCAGTCCCCGGGGAGCTGTTTTTT	CASSEPLGSYWSVPGELFF
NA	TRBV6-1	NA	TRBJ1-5	TGTGCCAGCTCCAAAGGGGGGGCAGTGCAGCCCCAGCATTTT	CASSKGGAVQPQHF
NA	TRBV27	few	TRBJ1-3	TGTGCCAGCAGTCTCCGCTCTGGAAACACCATATATTTT	CASSLRSGNTIYF
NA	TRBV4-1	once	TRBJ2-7	TGCGCCAGCAGCCAAGAATGGCAGGGTCCCTACGAGCAGTACTTC	CASSQEWQGPYEQYF
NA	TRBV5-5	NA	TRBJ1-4	TGTGCCAGCACCCTACAGGGTAAAGAAAAACTGTTTTTT	CASTLQGKEKLFF
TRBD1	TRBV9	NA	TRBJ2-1	TGTGCCAGCAGCGTATGGGACAGCAATGAGCAGTTCTTC	CASSVWDSNEQFF
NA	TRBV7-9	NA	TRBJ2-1	TGTGCCAGCAGCTTAGAGTACGGACAGTACAATGAGCAGTTCTTC	CASSLEYGQYNEQFF
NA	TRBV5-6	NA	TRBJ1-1	TGTGCCAGCAGCTTGGACTCGCGTTTCGCTGAAGCTTTCTTT	CASSLDSRFAEAFF
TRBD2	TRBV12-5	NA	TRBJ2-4	TGTGCTAGTGGTTTGTTCCTAGCGGGAGTCACCAAAAACATTCAGTACTTC	CASGLFLAGVTKNIQYF
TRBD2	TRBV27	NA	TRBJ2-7	TGTGCCAGCAGTTTGAGAGGGAGGGCCGACGGGTACGAGCAGTACTTC	CASSLRGRADGYEQYF
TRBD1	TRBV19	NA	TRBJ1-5	TGTGCCAGTTCTTGGGACAGGGGTGGTCAGCCCCAGCATTTT	CASSWDRGGQPQHF
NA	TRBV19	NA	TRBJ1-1	TGTGCCAGTAGTATTGGATTGTCCACTGAAGCTTTCTTT	CASSIGLSTEAFF
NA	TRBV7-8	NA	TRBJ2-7	TGTGCCAGCAGCTTAGGGGACTTCGAGCAGTACTTC	CASSLGDFEQYF
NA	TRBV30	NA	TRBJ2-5	TGTGCCTGGAGCGGTCAAGAGACCCAGTACTTC	CAWSGQETQYF
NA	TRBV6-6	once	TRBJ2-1	TGTGCCAGCAGTTACAACTACGACAATGAGCAGTTCTTC	CASSYNYDNEQFF
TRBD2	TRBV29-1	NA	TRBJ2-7	TGCAGCGTTGAGGGGGGGGCCTACGAGCAGTACTTC	CSVEGGAYEQYF
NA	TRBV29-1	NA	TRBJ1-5	TGCAGCGTTGGCAGGGGCACAGGTCAGCCCCAGCATTTT	CSVGRGTGQPQHF
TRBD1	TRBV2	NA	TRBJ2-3	TGTGTCGCCCTAGCCTCTGGGACAGGGGGAAGCACAGATACGCAGTATTTT	CVALASGTGGSTDTQYF
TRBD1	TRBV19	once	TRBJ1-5	TGTGCCAGTAACAGGGGACAACAACAGCCCCAGCATTTT	CASNRGQQQPQHF